These 7 T cell receptor beta chains share one sample of origin, sequenced in a study of cytomegalovirus exposure and HLA in healthy donors. PCR was performed using 60 Vbeta and 13 Jbeta primers. The table came from immunoSEQ multiplex PCR; TCRdb's copy has only in-frame clones and leaves some out. The sample records 150,000 or so clones, about 74% being singletons. Material: PBMCs. The receptors here all came from a man in his forties in good health and CMV-seropositive.

The sample holds a few counts of this clone. The chain employs TRBV5-4 and TRBJ2-2, with D possibly matching TRBD2 (6 bases). The CDR3 sequence is 16 residues long. The germline V and J ends were trimmed by 4 bases and 5 bases, with 18 bases remaining between them. Germline V gene lookup returns CDR1 SGHNT and CDR2 YYREEE (reference sequence). CDR3 region: CASSRGLPGDTGELFF. For the CDR3, the DNA is TGTGCCAGCAGCCGGGGACTCCCGGGAGATACCGGGGAGCTGTTTTTT.

V gene TRBV7-2 combines with J gene TRBJ2-7; 7 bases line up with TRBD1. V gave up 7 bases and J gave up 0 bases; unmatched junction bases: 9. Germline V gene lookup returns CDR1 SGHTA and CDR2 FQGNSA. The CDR3 extends over 15 amino acids. The CDR3 here is CASTPTSGGSYEQYF. For the CDR3, the DNA is TGTGCCAGCACCCCTACCTCAGGGGGCTCCTACGAGCAGTACTTC.

This clone came up once. The gene calls are TRBV29-1 and TRBJ2-7; 12 bases are a match to TRBD1. Trimming at V came to 7 bases and at J to 6 bases, leaving 7 bases not matched to a gene. The CDR3 contains 13 residues. The germline V gene encodes CDR1 SQVTM and CDR2 ANQGSEA. The CDR3 DNA reads TGCAGCGCCTGGGGACAGGGGGCGGCCGAGCAGTACTTC. Its protein is CSAWGQGAAEQYF.

The chain recombines TRBV10-3 with TRBJ2-1; D perhaps matches TRBD2 (6 bases). In germline, CDR1 is ENHRY, CDR2 SYGVKD. V dropped 11 bases and J dropped 1 base, with 18 bases sitting between them. The CDR3 runs 15 residues. CDR3: CASRDSATSYNEQFF. The CDR3 nucleotides are TGTGCCTCCCGGGACTCCGCGACTTCCTACAATGAGCAGTTCTTC.

The table lists this clone with a few counts. The rearrangement joins TRBV18 to TRBJ2-2, with TRBD1 identical over 8 bases. J gave up 6 bases and V 2 bases, and 5 bases lay outside the gene matches. The CDR3 extends over 15 amino acids. Germline V CDR1 and CDR2: KGHSH, LQKENI. The CDR3 coding sequence is TGTGCCAGCTCACCAAGGACAGGGTTTTCCGGGGAGCTGTTTTTT. Translated: CASSPRTGFSGELFF.

The chain uses TRBV5-1 and TRBJ1-1, with a possible D match to TRBD1 (6 bases). CDR1 and CDR2 (germline): SGHRS, YFSETQ. Trimming took 4 bases from V and 5 from J, leaving 12 bases between them. The length of the CDR3 is 13 residues. In nucleotides, the CDR3 is TGCGCCAGCAGCCGAGAGGGGGAAACTGAAGCTTTCTTT. It specifies CASSREGETEAFF.

This chain links TRBV28 with TRBJ2-7; 8 positions match TRBD2. Germline assignment: CDR1 MDHEN and CDR2 SYDVKM. There are 14 residues in the CDR3. The J segment lost 3 bases and the V segment lost 2 bases, leaving 3 bases of the junction unmatched. CDR3: CASSLTSGLYEQYF. In DNA form, the CDR3 reads TGTGCCAGCAGTTTAACTAGCGGCCTCTACGAGCAGTACTTC.